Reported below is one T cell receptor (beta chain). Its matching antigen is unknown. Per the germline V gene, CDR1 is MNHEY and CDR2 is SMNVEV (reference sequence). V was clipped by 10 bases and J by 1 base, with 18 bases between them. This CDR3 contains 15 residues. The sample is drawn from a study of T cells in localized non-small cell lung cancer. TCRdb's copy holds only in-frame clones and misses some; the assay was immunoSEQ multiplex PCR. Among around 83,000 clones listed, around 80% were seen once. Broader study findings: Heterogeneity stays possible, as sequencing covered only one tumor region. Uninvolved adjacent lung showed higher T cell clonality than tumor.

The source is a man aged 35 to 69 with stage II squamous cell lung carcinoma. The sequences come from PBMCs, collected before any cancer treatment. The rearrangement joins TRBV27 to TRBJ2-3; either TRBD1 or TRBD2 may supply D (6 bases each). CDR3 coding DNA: TGTGCCACTACGACCTTAGGGGGGCGCACAGATACGCAGTATTTT. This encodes CATTTLGGRTDTQYF.